This TCR beta chain was recovered during a study of blood T cell repertoires in COVID-19. Study-wide background: The United States, Italy and Spain were the sources of the acute and convalescent COVID-19 samples.

The assay was immunoSEQ multiplex PCR, and TCRdb's table has in-frame clones only and misses some. The data contain 100,000 to 150,000 clones, around 74% of them singletons. Patients of the Seattle cohort, enrolled during active infection, were followed longitudinally. The CDR3 length is 15 residues. Per germline, CDR1 LNHDA and CDR2 SQIVND (reference sequence). The V end lost 6 bases, the J end lost 7 bases, and 19 bases lay between the germline ends. The sample was peripheral blood. The sequence came from a man older than 75 with COVID-19, enrolled during active disease. This chain joins TRBV19 and TRBJ1-3; possible D gene TRBD1, 6 bases. The CDR3 bases are TGTGCCAGTAGCCCGTTCCCGGACAGAGCTAACACCATATATTTT. Translated, it gives CASSPFPDRANTIYF.